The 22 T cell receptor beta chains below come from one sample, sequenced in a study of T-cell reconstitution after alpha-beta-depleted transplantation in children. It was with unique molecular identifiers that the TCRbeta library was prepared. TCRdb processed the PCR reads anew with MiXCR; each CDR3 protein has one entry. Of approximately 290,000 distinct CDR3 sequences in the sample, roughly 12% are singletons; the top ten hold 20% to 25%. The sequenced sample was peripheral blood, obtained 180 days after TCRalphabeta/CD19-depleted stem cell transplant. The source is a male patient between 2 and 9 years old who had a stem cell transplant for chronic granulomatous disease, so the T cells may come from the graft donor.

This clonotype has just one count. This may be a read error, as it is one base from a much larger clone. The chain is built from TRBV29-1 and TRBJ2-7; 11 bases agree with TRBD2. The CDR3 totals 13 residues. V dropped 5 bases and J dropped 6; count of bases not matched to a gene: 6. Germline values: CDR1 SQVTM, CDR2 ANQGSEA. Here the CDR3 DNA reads TGCAGCGTTCCTACTAGCGGGAGTTTCGAGCAGTACTTC. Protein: CSVPTSGSFEQYF.

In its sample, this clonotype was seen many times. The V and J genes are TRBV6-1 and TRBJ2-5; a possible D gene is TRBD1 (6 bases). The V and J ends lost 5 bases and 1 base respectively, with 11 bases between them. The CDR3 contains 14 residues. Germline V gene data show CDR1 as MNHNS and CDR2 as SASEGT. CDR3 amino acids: CASSREGGQETQYF. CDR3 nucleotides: TGTGCCAGCAGTAGAGAAGGGGGCCAAGAGACCCAGTACTTC.

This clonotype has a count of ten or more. The CDR3 sequence: CASSLVGLANFQETQYF. The CDR3 DNA is TGCGCCAGCAGCTTGGTAGGACTAGCTAATTTCCAAGAGACCCAGTACTTC. V and J are TRBV5-1 and TRBJ2-5; 8 bases map to TRBD2. Germline V gives CDR1 SGHRS, CDR2 YFSETQ. Trimming took 0 bases from V and 1 from J; bases not matched to a gene: 8. The CDR3 runs to 17 residues.

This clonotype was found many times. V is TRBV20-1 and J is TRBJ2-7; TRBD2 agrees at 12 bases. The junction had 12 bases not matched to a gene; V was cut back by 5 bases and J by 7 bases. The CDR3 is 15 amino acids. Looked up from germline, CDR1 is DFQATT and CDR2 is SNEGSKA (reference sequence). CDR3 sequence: CSAEAGTSGSWEQYF. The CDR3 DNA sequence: TGCAGTGCTGAGGCCGGGACTAGCGGGTCCTGGGAGCAGTACTTC.

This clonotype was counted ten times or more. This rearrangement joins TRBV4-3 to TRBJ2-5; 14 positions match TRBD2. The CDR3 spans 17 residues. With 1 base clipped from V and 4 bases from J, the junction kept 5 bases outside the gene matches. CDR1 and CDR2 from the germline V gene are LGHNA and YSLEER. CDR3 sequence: CASSQVTGTSGRETQYF. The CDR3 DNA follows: TGCGCCAGCAGCCAAGTTACCGGGACTAGCGGGAGAGAGACCCAGTACTTC.

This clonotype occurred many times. The CDR3 is CSVEPLAGTVINEQFF. The CDR3 DNA reads TGCAGCGTTGAGCCTCTAGCGGGGACCGTTATCAATGAGCAGTTCTTC. V is TRBV29-1 and J is TRBJ2-1, with 9 positions matching TRBD2. This CDR3 region has 16 residues. The V gene end was trimmed by 3 bases and the J gene end by 6 bases; junction bases not matched to a gene: 12. Per germline, CDR1 SQVTM and CDR2 ANQGSEA.

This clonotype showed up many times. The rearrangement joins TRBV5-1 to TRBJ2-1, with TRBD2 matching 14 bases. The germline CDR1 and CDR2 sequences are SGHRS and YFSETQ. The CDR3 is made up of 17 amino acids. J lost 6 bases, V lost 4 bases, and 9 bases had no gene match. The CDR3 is CASSTPAGLAGVNEQFF. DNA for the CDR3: TGCGCCAGCAGCACTCCCGCGGGACTAGCGGGAGTCAATGAGCAGTTCTTC.

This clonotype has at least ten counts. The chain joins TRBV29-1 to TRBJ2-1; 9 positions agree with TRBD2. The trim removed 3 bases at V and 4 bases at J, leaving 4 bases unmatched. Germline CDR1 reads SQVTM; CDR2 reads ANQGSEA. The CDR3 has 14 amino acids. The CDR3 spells CSVEVTSGYNEQFF. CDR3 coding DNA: TGCAGCGTTGAGGTGACTAGCGGTTACAATGAGCAGTTCTTC.

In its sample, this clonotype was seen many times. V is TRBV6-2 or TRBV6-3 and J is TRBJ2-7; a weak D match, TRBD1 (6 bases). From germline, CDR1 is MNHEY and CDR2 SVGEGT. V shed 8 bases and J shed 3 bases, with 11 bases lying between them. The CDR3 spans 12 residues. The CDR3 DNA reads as TGTGCCAGCGGGGGACAAAACTACGAGCAGTACTTC. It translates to CASGGQNYEQYF.

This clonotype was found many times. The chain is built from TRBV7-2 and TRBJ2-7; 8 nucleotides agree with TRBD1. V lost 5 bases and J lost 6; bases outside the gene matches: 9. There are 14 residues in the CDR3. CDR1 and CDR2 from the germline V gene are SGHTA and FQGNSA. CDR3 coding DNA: TGTGCCAGCAGCCCCGACAGGGGTTTTAGCGAGCAGTACTTC. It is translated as CASSPDRGFSEQYF.

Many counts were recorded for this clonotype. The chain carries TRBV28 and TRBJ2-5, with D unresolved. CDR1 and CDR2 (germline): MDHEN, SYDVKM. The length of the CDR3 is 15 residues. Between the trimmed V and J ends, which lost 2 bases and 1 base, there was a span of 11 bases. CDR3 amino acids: CASSLVWPSQETQYF. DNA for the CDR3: TGTGCCAGCAGTTTAGTGTGGCCGTCCCAAGAGACCCAGTACTTC.

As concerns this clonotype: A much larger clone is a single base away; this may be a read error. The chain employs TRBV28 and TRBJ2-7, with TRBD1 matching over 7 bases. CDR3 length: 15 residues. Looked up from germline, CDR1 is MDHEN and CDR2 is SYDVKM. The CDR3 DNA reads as TGTGCCAGCAGTCGGTTAACAGGGGTCCCCTACGAGCCGTACTTC. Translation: CASSRLTGVPYEPYF.

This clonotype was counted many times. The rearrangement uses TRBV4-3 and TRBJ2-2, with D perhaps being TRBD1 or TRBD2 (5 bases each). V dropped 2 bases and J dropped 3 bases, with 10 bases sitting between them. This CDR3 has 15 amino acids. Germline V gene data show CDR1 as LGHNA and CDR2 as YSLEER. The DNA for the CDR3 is TGCGCCAGCAGCCAAATACCGGGGCACACCGGGGAGCTGTTTTTT. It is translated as CASSQIPGHTGELFF.

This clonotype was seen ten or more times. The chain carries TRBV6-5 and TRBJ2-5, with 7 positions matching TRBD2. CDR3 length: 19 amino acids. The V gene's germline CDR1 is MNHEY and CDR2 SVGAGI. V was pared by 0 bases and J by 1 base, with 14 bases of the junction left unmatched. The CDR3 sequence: CASSYSSDLPGGPQETQYF. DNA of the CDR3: TGTGCCAGCAGTTACTCCAGTGACCTGCCGGGGGGTCCCCAAGAGACCCAGTACTTC.

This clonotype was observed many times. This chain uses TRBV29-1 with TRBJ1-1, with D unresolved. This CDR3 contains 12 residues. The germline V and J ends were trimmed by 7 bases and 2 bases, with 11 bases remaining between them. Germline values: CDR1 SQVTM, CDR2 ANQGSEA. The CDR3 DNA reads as TGCAGCGGTAAGACTGCTAACACTGAAGCTTTCTTT. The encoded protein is CSGKTANTEAFF.

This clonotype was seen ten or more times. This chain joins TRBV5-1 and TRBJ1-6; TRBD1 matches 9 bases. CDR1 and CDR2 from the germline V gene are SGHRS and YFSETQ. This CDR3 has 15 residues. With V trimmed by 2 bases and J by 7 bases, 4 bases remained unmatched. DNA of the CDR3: TGCGCCAGCAGCTTCACGGGACAGGGAAATTCACCCCTCCACTTT. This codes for CASSFTGQGNSPLHF.

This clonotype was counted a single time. CDR3 sequence reads: CASSLTLGGGNTEAFF. The CDR3 nucleotides are TGTGCCAGCAGCTTAACGTTGGGGGGAGGGAACACTGAAGCTTTCTTT. The chain is built from TRBV7-3 and TRBJ1-1; perhaps TRBD1 as D (5 bases). From germline, CDR1 is SGHTA and CDR2 FQGTGA. The CDR3 has 16 residues. V was cut by 0 bases and J by 1 base, with 12 bases left in between.

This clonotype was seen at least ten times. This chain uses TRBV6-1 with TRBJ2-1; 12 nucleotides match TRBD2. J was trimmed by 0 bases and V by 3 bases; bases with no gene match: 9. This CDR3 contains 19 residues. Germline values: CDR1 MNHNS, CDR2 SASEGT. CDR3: CASSERTSGIQSSYNEQFF. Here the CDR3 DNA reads TGTGCCAGCAGTGAGCGGACTAGCGGGATCCAAAGCTCCTACAATGAGCAGTTCTTC.

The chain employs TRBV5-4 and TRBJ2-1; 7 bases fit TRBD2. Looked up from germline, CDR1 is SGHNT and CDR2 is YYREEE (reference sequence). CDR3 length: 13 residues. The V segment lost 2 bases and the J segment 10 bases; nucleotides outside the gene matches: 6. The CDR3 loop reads CASSLPVAGEQFF. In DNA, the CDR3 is TGTGCCAGCAGCTTACCCGTAGCGGGCGAGCAGTTCTTC.

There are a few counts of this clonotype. CDR3 sequence: CASSQLGTGGSEQYF. In nucleotides, the CDR3 is TGTGCCAGCAGCCAATTGGGGACAGGGGGTAGCGAGCAGTACTTC. The chain links TRBV16 to TRBJ2-7; 11 nucleotides agree with TRBD1. The CDR3 covers 15 residues. V shed 1 base, J shed 6 bases, and the junction held 5 bases outside the gene matches. Per germline, CDR1 KGHSY and CDR2 FQNENV.

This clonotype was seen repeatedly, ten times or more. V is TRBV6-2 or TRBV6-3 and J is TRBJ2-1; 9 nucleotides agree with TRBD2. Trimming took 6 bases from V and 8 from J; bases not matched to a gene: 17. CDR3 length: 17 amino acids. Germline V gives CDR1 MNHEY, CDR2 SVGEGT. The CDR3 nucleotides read TGTGCCAGCAGGCCCCCGGGTGGCGGGGGGGCCGGGGATGAGCAGTTCTTC. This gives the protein CASRPPGGGGAGDEQFF.

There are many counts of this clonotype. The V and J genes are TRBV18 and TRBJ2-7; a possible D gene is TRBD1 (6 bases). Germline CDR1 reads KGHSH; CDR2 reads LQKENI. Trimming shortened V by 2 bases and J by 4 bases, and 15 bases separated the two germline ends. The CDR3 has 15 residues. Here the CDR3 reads CASSPIIGGRYEQYF. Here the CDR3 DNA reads TGTGCCAGCTCACCAATTATAGGGGGAAGATACGAGCAGTACTTC.